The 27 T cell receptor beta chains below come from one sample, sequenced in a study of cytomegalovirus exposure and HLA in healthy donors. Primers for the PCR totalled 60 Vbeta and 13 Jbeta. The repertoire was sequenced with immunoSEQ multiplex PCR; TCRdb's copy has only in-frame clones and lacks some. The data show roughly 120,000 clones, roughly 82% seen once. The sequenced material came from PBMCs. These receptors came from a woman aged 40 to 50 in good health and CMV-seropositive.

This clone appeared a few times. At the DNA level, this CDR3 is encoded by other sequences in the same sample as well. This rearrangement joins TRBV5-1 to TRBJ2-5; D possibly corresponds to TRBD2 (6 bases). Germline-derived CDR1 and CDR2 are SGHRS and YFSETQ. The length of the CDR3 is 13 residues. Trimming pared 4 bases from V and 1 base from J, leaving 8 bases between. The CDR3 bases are TGCGCCAGCAGCCTGGGACTCCAAGAGACCCAGTACTTC. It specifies CASSLGLQETQYF.

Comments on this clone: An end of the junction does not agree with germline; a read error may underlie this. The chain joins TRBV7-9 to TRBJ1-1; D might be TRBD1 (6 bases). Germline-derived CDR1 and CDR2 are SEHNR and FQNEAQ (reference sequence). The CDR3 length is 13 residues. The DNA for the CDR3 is TGTTCCAGCAGCTTAGCCGGACAGCTTGAAGCTTTCTTT. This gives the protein CSSSLAGQLEAFF. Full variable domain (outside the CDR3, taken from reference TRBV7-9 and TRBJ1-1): DTGVSQNPRHKITKRGQNVTFRCDPISEHNRLYWYRQTLGQGPEFLTYFQNEAQLEKSRLLSDRFSAERPKGSFSTLEIQRTEQGDSAMYLCSSSLAGQLEAFFGQGTRLTVV.

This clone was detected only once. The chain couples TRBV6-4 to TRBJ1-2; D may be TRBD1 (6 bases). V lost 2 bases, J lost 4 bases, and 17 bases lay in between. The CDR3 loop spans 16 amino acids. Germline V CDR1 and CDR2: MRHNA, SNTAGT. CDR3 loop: CASSDNMGRGPYGYTF. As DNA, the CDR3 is TGTGCCAGCAGTGACAATATGGGCAGGGGACCCTATGGCTACACCTTC.

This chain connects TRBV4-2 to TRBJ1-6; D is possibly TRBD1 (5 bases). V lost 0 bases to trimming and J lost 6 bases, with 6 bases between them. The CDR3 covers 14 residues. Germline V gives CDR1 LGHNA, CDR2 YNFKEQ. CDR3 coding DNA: TGTGCCAGCAGCCAAGACAGGGTTAATTCACCCCTCCACTTT. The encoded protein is CASSQDRVNSPLHF.

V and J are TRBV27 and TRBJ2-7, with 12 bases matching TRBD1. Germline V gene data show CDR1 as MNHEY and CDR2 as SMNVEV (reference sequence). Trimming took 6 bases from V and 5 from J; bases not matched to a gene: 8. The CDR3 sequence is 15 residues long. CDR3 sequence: CASRPLGTGGHEQYF. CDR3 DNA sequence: TGTGCCAGCAGACCCCTTGGGACAGGGGGCCACGAGCAGTACTTC.

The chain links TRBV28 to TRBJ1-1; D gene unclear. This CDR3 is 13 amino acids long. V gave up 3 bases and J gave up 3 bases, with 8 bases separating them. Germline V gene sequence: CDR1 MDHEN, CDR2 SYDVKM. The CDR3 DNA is TGTGCCAGCAGTTTTAGAGGTTACACTGAAGCTTTCTTT. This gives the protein CASSFRGYTEAFF.

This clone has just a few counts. The DNA of the CDR3 is TGTGCCAGCAGTGGTGGACAGGCCAATTATTCACCCCTCCACTTT. Residues: CASSGGQANYSPLHF. V gene TRBV7-9 combines with J gene TRBJ1-6, with TRBD1 matching over 7 bases. The CDR3 runs 15 residues. Germline V gene data show CDR1 as SEHNR and CDR2 as FQNEAQ (reference sequence). The junction had 10 bases not matched to a gene; V was cut back by 6 bases and J by 8 bases.

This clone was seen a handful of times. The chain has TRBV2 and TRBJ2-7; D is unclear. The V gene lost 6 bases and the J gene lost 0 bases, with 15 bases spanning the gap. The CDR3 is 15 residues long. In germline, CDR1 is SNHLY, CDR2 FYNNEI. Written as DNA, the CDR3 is TGTGCCAGCAGCTTAGACCCGACTTTCTCCTACGAGCAGTACTTC. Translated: CASSLDPTFSYEQYF.

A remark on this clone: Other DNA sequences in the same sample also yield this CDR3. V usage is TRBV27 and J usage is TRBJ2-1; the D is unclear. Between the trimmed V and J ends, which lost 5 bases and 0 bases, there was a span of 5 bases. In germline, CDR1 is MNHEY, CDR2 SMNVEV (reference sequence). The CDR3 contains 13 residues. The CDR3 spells CASSLSSYNEQFF. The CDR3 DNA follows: TGTGCCAGCAGTCTTAGCTCCTACAATGAGCAGTTCTTC.

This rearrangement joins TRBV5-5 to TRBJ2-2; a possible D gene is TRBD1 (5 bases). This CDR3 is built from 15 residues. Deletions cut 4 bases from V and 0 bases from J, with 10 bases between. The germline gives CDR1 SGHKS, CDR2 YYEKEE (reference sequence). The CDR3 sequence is CASSHGHANTGELFF. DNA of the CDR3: TGTGCCAGCAGCCATGGACACGCGAACACCGGGGAGCTGTTTTTT.

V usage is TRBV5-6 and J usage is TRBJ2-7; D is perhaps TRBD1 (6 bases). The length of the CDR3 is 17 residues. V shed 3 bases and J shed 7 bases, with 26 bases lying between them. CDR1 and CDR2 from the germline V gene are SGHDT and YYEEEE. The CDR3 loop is CASSSRQVRLGVKEQYF. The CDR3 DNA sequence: TGTGCCAGCAGCTCGCGACAGGTCCGCCTTGGGGTGAAGGAGCAGTACTTC.

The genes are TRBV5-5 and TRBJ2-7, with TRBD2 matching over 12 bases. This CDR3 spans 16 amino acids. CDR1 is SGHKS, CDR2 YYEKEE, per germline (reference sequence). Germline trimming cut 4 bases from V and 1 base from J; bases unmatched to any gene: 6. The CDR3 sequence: CASSPGTSGPSYEQYF. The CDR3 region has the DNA TGTGCCAGCAGCCCAGGGACTAGCGGGCCTTCCTACGAGCAGTACTTC.

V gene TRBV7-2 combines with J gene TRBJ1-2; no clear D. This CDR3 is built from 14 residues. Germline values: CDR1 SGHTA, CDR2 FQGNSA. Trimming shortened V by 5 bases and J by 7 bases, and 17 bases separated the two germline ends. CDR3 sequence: CASSPPNRAAGYTF. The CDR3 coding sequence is TGTGCCAGCAGCCCTCCTAACAGAGCCGCTGGCTACACCTTC.

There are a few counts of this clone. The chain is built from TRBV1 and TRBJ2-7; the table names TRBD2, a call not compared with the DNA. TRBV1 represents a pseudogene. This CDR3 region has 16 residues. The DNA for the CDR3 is TGCACCAGCAGCCAAGAGGAAGCGGGATCAGGGTACGAGCAGTACTTC. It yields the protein CTSSQEEAGSGYEQYF.

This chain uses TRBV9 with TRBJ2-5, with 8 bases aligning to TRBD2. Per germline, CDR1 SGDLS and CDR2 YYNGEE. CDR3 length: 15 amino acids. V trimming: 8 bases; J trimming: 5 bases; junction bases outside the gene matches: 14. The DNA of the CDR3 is TGTGCCAGTGGGACTTCGGGGGGGCCGGGGGAGACCCAGTACTTC. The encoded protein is CASGTSGGPGETQYF.

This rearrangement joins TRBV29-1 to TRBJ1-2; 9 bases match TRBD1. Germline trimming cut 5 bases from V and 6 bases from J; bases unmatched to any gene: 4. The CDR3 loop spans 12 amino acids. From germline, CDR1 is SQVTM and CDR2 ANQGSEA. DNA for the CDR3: TGCAGCGTTTTGGGACAGGGACATGGCTACACCTTC. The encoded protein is CSVLGQGHGYTF.

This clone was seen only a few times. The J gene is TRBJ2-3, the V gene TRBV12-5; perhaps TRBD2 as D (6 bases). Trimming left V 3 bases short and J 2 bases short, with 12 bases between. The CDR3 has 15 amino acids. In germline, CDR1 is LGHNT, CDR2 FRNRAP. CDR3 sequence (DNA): TGTGCTAGTGGTTTAAGTAGCGGATACACAGATACGCAGTATTTT. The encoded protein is CASGLSSGYTDTQYF.

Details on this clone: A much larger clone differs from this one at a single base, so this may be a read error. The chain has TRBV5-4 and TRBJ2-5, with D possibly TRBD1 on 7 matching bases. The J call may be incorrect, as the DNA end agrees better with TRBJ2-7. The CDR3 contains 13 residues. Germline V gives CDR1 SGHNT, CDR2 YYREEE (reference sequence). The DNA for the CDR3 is TGTGCCAGCAGCTTGGACAGGGGAGGCGAGCAGTACTTC. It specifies CASSLDRGGEQYF.

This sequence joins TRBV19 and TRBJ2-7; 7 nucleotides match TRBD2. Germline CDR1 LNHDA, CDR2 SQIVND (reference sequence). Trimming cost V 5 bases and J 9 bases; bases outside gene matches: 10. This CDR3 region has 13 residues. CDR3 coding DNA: TGTGCCAGTAGTGTTCAGCGGGATAGACGGCAGTACTTC. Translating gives CASSVQRDRRQYF.

CDR3 region: CASSSTSGGYNEQFF. The CDR3 region has the DNA TGCGCCAGCAGCTCAACTAGCGGGGGATACAATGAGCAGTTCTTC. The chain is built from TRBV5-1 and TRBJ2-1; 11 positions match TRBD2. The length of the CDR3 is 15 residues. CDR1 is SGHRS, CDR2 YFSETQ, per germline. Trimming took 3 bases from V and 4 from J; bases not matched to a gene: 3.

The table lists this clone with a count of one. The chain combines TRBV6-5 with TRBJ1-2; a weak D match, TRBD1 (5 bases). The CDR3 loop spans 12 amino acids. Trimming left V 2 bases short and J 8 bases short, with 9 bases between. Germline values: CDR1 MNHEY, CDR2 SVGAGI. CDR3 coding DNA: TGTGCCAGCAGTTACCAAAGACAGGGCTACACCTTC. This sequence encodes CASSYQRQGYTF.

The CDR3 is CASSLLAGAYNEQFF. The CDR3 nucleotides are TGCGCCAGCAGCTTACTAGCGGGAGCCTACAATGAGCAGTTCTTC. The chain has TRBV5-1 and TRBJ2-1; 11 positions match TRBD2. Losses at the gene ends were 2 bases for V and 2 bases for J; bases not matched to a gene: 0. Germline V gene data show CDR1 as SGHRS and CDR2 as YFSETQ. This CDR3 spans 15 amino acids.

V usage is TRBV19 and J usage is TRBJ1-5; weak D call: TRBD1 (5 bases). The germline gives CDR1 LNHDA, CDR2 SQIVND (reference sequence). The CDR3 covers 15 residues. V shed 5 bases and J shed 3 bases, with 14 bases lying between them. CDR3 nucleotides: TGTGCCAGTAGTCCCGGGACTCTGCTCAATCAGCCCCAGCATTTT. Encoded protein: CASSPGTLLNQPQHF.

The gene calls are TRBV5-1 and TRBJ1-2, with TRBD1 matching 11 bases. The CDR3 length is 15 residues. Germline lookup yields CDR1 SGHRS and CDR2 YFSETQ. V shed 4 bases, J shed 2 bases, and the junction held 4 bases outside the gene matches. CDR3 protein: CASSDGQGANYGYTF. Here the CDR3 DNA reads TGCGCCAGCAGCGATGGACAGGGGGCGAACTATGGCTACACCTTC.

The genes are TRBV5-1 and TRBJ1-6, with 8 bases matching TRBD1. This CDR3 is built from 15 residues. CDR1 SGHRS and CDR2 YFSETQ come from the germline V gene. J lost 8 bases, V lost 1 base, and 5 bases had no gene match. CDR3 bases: TGCGCCAGCAGCTTGATGACAGGGGAGCATTCACCCCTCCACTTT. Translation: CASSLMTGEHSPLHF.

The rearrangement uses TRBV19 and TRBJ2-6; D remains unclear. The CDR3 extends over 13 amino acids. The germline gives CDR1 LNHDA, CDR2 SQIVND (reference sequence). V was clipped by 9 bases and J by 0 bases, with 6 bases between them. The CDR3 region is CASRSSGANVLTF. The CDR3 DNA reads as TGTGCCAGCCGGAGCTCTGGGGCCAACGTCCTGACTTTC.

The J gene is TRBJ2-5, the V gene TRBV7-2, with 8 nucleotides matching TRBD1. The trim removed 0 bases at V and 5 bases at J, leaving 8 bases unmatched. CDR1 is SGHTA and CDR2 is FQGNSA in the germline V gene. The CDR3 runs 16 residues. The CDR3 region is CASSLAPGGLRETQYF. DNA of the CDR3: TGTGCCAGCAGCTTAGCGCCAGGGGGCTTAAGGGAGACCCAGTACTTC.